The next 13 T cell receptor beta chains were all read from a single sample in a study of T cell clusters in autoimmune cytopenias. TRB rearrangements were amplified by touch-down multiplex PCR with mixed TRB-A/B primers. With the multiplex PCR reads reprocessed, TCRdb shows one record per CDR3 protein and no DNA. Its table lists 1,500 to 2,000 distinct CDR3 sequences. TRB was amplified from about 250 ng of peripheral blood genomic DNA per sample. Sequenced material: peripheral blood. Every receptor here comes from a human donor with an autoimmune cytopenia or autoimmune hepatitis (not recorded which).

The chain is built from TRBV6-6 and TRBJ1-5; TCRdb calls TRBD1, which cannot be checked without DNA. This CDR3 comprises 14 residues. Per the germline V gene, CDR1 is MNHNY and CDR2 is SVGAGI (reference sequence). CDR3 residues: CASSYQGGNQPQHF.

This chain uses TRBV28 with TRBJ2-5; no DNA is available, so the TRBD1 call from TCRdb remains unchecked. Germline V CDR1 and CDR2: MDHEN, SYDVKM. CDR3 length: 13 residues. The CDR3 sequence: CASSLGGWETQYF.

This clonotype shows up as medium-sized by frequency. J is TRBJ2-3 and V is TRBV24-1; the D call from TCRdb, TRBD2, cannot be confirmed without DNA. This CDR3 is built from 17 residues. Germline V CDR1 and CDR2: KGHDR, SFDVKD. The CDR3 sequence is CATSDFTASGGTDTQYF.

This clonotype is called medium-sized based on its frequency. This chain links TRBV24-1 with TRBJ1-2; TCRdb's D call of TRBD1 is untestable without DNA. Germline lookup yields CDR1 KGHDR and CDR2 SFDVKD. The CDR3 extends over 16 amino acids. The CDR3 region is CATRRTGRGSNYGYTF.

The chain employs TRBV5-1 and TRBJ2-2; the TCRdb D gene call, TRBD1, has no DNA to confirm it. This CDR3 comprises 17 residues. CDR1 and CDR2 (germline): SGHRS, YFSETQ. The CDR3 spells CASSLGQGGGNTGELFF.

By frequency, this clonotype registers medium-sized (0.01 to 0.1%). CDR3 in amino acids: CASDRGTLLLSNQPQHF. The chain carries TRBV6-6 and TRBJ1-5; TCRdb indicates TRBD1, and absent DNA this call remains unverified. CDR3 length equals 17 residues. Germline loops: CDR1 MNHNY, CDR2 SVGAGI (reference sequence).

Considering frequency, this clonotype is medium-sized. The chain is built from TRBV6-5 and TRBJ1-2. The CDR3 is 14 amino acids. Germline V gene lookup returns CDR1 MNHEY and CDR2 SVGAGI. The CDR3 sequence: CASRLSRGNYGYTF.

This clonotype ranks as large (0.1 to 1%) in terms of frequency. The chain carries TRBV29-1 and TRBJ1-4. Germline loops: CDR1 SQVTM, CDR2 ANQGSEA. The CDR3 runs 12 residues. The CDR3 sequence is CSVMATNEKLFF.

This clonotype is identified as medium-sized from frequency. The chain links TRBV6-2 or TRBV6-3 to TRBJ2-5; the D gene TCRdb calls, TRBD1, cannot be checked with no DNA. The germline V gene encodes CDR1 MNHEY and CDR2 SVGEGT. This CDR3 has 15 residues. The CDR3 loop reads CASSYGDARQETQYF.

This clonotype is deemed medium-sized by its frequency. The chain carries TRBV19 and TRBJ2-7; the D call of TRBD1 rests on TCRdb alone, since no DNA is present to check it. The CDR3 totals 15 residues. Germline V gene sequence: CDR1 LNHDA, CDR2 SQIVND (reference sequence). CDR3 sequence reads: CASSISNRATYEQYF. The variable domain in full, with the rest retrieved from reference TRBV19 and TRBJ2-7, is DGGITQSPKYLFRKEGQNVTLSCEQNLNHDAMYWYRQDPGQGLRLIYYSQIVNDFQKGDIAEGYSVSREKKESFPLTVTSAQKNPTAFYLCASSISNRATYEQYFGPGTRLTVT.

The rearrangement joins TRBV21-1 to TRBJ2-1. TRBV21-1 is tagged as a pseudogene. CDR3 length: 15 residues. Here the CDR3 reads CASSGDWSSYNEQFF.

The chain links TRBV27 to TRBJ2-7. The CDR3 length is 12 residues. Per germline, CDR1 MNHEY and CDR2 SMNVEV (reference sequence). The CDR3 is CASRLSSYEQYF.

This clonotype registers medium-sized by frequency. The chain recombines TRBV20-1 with TRBJ1-1; TCRdb picks TRBD1, but there is no DNA to check that call. CDR1 is DFQATT and CDR2 is SNEGSKA in the germline V gene (reference sequence). CDR3 length: 12 amino acids. The CDR3 loop reads CSARTGNTEAFF.